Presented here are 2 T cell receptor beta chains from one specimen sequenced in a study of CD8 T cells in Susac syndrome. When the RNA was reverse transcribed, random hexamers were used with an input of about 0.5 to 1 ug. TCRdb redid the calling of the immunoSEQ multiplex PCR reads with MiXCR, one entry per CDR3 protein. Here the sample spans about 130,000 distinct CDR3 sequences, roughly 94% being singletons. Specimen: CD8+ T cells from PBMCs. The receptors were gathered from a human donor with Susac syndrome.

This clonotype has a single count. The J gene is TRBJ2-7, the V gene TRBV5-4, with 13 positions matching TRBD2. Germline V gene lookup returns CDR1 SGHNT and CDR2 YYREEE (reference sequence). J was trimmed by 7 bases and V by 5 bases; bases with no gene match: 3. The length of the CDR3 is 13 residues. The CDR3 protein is CASRPGLAGEQYF. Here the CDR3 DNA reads TGTGCCAGCAGACCGGGACTAGCGGGAGAGCAGTACTTC.

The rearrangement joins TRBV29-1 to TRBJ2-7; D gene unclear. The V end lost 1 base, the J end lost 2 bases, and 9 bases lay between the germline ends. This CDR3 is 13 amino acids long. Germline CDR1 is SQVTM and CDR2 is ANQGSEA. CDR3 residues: CSVEGLATYEQYF. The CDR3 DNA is TGCAGCGTTGAAGGTTTGGCAACCTACGAGCAGTACTTC.